The clone carrying this T cell receptor beta chain was detected only a few times. Antigen unknown. This sample stems from a study of Ad26.COV2.S vaccination and SARS-CoV-2 variants. TCRdb's copy holds only in-frame clones and misses some; the assay was immunoSEQ multiplex PCR. The sample lists 380,000 or so clones, 83% occurring once. Germline V gene lookup returns CDR1 MNHEY and CDR2 SMNVEV (reference sequence). V was clipped by 5 bases and J by 2 bases, with 13 bases between them. This CDR3 comprises 14 residues. Treatment noted: 15 to 20 received Ad26.COV2.S at low or high dose, single or two shots; about 5 received placebo; per-sample allocation not given. It was on day 63 after the first vaccine or placebo injection that samples were taken. Boston provided a donor who was an adult aged 18-55 years. Findings of the study overall: Higher spike-specific TCR breadth was found in vaccine recipients than in placebo recipients. Vaccine recipients and placebo recipients showed similar non-spike TCR breadth.

The TCR originated in a person aged 18-65 years who received the Ad26.COV2.S COVID-19 vaccine or a placebo. The material sequenced was peripheral blood, taken in a trial of Ad26.COV2.S vaccine versus placebo. The V call is TRBV27, the J call TRBJ2-7, with a tentative D call TRBD1 (6 bases). The CDR3 protein is CASSPNRAAYEQYF. The CDR3 DNA follows: TGTGCCAGCAGTCCCAACAGGGCGGCCTACGAGCAGTACTTC.